These 2 T cell receptor beta chains were all obtained from the same sample, sequenced in a study of blood T cell repertoires in COVID-19. This table comes from immunoSEQ multiplex PCR, and its TCRdb copy is limited to in-frame clones, with some not included. This table holds approximately 500,000 clones, roughly nine tenths found once. The sample consisted of peripheral blood. Receptors were obtained from a woman aged 45-59 years with COVID-19, enrolled during active disease.

The J gene is TRBJ2-4, the V gene TRBV21-1; no check of the table's D call, TRBD2, against the DNA was made. TRBV21-1 constitutes a pseudogene. The CDR3 is 23 amino acids. The CDR3 protein is CASSKAFYAPGLAGGSAKNIQYF. Here the CDR3 DNA reads TGTGCCAGCAGCAAAGCTTTTTACGCTCCGGGACTAGCGGGGGGCTCTGCCAAAAACATTCAGTACTTC.

The chain combines TRBV6-1 with TRBJ1-2; possibly TRBD1 for D (6 bases). Germline CDR1 is MNHNS and CDR2 is SASEGT. Between the trimmed V and J ends, which lost 6 bases and 7 bases, there was a span of 24 bases. This CDR3 is 16 amino acids long. CDR3 nucleotide sequence: TGTGCCAGCAGCGAACCATTTCAGGGGATAAGGATTGGCTACACCTTC. Translation gives CASSEPFQGIRIGYTF.